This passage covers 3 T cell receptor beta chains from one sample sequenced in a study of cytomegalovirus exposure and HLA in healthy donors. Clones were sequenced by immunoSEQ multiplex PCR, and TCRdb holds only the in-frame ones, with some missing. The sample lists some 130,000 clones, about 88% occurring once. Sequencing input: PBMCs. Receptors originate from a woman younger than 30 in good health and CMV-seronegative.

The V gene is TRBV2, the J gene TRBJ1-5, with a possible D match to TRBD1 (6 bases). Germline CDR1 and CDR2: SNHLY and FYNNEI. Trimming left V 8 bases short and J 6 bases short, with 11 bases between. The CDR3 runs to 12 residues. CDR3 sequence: CASGRRGQPQHF. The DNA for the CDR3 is TGTGCCAGCGGACGCAGGGGTCAGCCCCAGCATTTT.

The CDR3 DNA reads as TGTGCCAGCAGCAGCGACAGGGAGGACACTGAAGCTTTCTTT. It yields the protein CASSSDREDTEAFF. This rearrangement joins TRBV7-8 to TRBJ1-1; 7 nucleotides match TRBD1. With V trimmed by 5 bases and J by 3 bases, 6 bases remained unmatched. CDR1 and CDR2 (germline): SGHVS, FQNEAQ. This CDR3 spans 14 amino acids.

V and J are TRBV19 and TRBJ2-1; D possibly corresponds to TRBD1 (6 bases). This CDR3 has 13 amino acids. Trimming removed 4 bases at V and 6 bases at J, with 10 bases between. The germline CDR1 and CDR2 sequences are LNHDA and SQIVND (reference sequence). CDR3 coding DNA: TGTGCCAGTAGTAGGGGGCGCGGCAATGAGCAGTTCTTC. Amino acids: CASSRGRGNEQFF.